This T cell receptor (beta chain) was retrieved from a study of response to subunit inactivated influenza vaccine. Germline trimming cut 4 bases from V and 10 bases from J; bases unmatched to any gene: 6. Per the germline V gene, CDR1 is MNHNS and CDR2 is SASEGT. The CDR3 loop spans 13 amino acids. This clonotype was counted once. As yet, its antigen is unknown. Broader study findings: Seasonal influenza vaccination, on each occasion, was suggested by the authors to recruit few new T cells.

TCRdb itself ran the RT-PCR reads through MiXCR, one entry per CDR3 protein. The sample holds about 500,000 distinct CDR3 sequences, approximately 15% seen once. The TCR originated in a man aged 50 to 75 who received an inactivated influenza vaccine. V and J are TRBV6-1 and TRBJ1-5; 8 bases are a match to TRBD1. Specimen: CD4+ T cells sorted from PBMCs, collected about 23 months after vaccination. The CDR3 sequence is CASSGGQEFPQHF. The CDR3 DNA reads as TGTGCCAGCAGTGGGGGACAGGAGTTTCCCCAGCATTTT.